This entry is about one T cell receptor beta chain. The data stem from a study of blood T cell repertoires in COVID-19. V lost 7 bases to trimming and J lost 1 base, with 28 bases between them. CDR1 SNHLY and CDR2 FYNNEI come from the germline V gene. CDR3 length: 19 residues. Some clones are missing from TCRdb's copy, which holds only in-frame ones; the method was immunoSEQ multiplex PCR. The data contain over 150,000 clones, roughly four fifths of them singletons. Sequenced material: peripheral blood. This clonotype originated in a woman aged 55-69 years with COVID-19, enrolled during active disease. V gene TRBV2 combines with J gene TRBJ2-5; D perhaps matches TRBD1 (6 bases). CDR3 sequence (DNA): TGTGCCAGCACTCGGGGAAAGGGGGTAAATTACCTTTTCCAAGAGACCCAGTACTTC. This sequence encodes CASTRGKGVNYLFQETQYF.